The clone carrying this T cell receptor beta chain was counted only a few times. This CDR3 is also generated by other DNA sequences in the sample. Assay: immunoSEQ multiplex PCR; the TCRdb copy retains only in-frame clones and omits some. The repertoire holds over 85,000 clones, with about 92% as singletons. If patients had autoimmune disease history or systemic immunosuppression, they were excluded. Blood sampling took place at baseline, cycle 4 day 1, and cycle 7 day 1. These data come from a study of OX40 agonist ivuxolimab in advanced cancers. Background on the study: Subjects had a mean age of roughly 60 years, with a range of roughly 20 to 79; less than 90% were male. Eligibility admitted prior anti-PD-1, anti-PD-L1 or anti-CTLA-4 therapy; around 38% had some.

CDR1 and CDR2 (germline): GTSNPN, SVGIG (reference sequence). This CDR3 contains 13 residues. With 0 bases removed from V and 7 bases from J, the gap between germline ends came to 12 bases. Sequences were derived from CD4+ or CD8+ T cells sorted from blood, sampled in a trial of the OX40 agonist ivuxolimab. This TCR was sampled from an adult with an advanced solid tumor such as melanoma, head and neck, liver or kidney cancer. This chain joins TRBV30 and TRBJ1-2; the D gene is possibly TRBD1 (5 bases). The CDR3 region has the DNA TGTGCCTGGAGTGTCTCCCAGGGAGGTGGCTACACCTTC. Its translation: CAWSVSQGGGYTF.